This T cell receptor (beta chain) originates from a study of chemoradiotherapy in HPV16-positive cancers. CDR3 length equals 15 residues. Germline lookup yields CDR1 KGHSH and CDR2 LQKENI. After removal of 3 bases from V and 3 bases from J, the junction contained 1 base not matched to a gene. Method: immunoSEQ multiplex PCR; TCRdb's copy keeps in-frame clones and lacks some. The sample holds 9,500 to 15,000 clones, about three quarters seen once. V gene TRBV18 combines with J gene TRBJ2-2, with 10 nucleotides matching TRBD2. Sample acquisition took place from a patient who underwent chemoradiotherapy. The sequence was obtained from a human donor with HPV-associated anogenital cancer. The CDR3 DNA reads TGTGCCAGCTCACCCCTAGCGGGGGACACCGGGGAGCTGTTTTTT. This sequence encodes CASSPLAGDTGELFF.